Sequencing of this T cell receptor (beta chain) was carried out in a study of T cell changes during pregnancy in multiple sclerosis (dated by TCRdb to 2018 to 2020). Regarding the complete study: In women with multiple sclerosis, the researchers looked at how the T cell repertoire shifted as pregnancy progressed.

To note about this clone: This receptor's antigen is unknown. Base qualities are missing; no much larger clone stands one base away.

V is reduced by 7 bases and J by 3 bases, leaving a spacing of 18 bases between them. The cysteine opens and the phenylalanine closes a CDR3 of 16 amino acids. The read is trimmed to its CDR3 DNA, 48 bases read in frame from base 1. From a lookup of the germline V gene (reference sequence), CDR1 and CDR2 are LNHDA and SQIVND. The library was produced with the immunoSEQ multiplex PCR assay. The immuneACCESS repertoire file appears here via TCRdb, limited to in-frame rearrangements. These files lack a portion of the clones; in checked studies, under half of the deficit traces to unresolved V genes, and the cause of the others is not known. The sample contains under 30,000 clones, about 88% of them found a single time. The ten largest clones add up to roughly a tenth of the sample.

This sequence was found in a female donor in good health, enrolled as a control in a pregnancy study. The chain is encoded by TRBV19 joined to TRBJ2-2, with a tentative D gene TRBD2 over 5 matching bases. The specimen comprised CD8+ T cells from peripheral blood mononuclear cells, sampled in the third trimester of pregnancy. The CDR3 is CASNDLLMRDTGELFF. The sequence in DNA is TGTGCCAGTAACGATCTCCTCATGCGGGACACCGGGGAGCTGTTTTTT.